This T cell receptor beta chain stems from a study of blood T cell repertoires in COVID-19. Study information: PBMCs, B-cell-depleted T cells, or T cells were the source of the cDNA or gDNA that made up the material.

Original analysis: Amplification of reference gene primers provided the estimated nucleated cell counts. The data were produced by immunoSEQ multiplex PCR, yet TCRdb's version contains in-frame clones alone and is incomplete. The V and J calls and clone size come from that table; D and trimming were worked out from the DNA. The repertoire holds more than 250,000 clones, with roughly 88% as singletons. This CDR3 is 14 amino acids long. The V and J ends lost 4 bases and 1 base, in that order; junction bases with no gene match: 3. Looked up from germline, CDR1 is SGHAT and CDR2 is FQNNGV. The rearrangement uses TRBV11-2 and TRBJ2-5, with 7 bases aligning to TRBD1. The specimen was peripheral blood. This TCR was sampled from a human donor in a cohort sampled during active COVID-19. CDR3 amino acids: CASSYRGLQETQYF. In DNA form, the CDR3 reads TGTGCCAGCAGCTACAGGGGCCTCCAAGAGACCCAGTACTTC.